These 9 T cell receptor beta chains came from one sample sequenced in a study of T-cell reconstitution after alpha-beta-depleted transplantation in children. A TCRbeta library incorporating unique molecular identifiers was prepared. TCRdb fed the PCR reads into MiXCR, producing one record per CDR3 protein. The data hold hundreds of thousands of distinct CDR3 sequences, with about 12% observed a single time. Sample: PBMCs, taken before TCRalphabeta/CD19-depleted stem cell transplant. The receptors derive from a girl aged 2-10 years with congenital amegakaryocytic thrombocytopenia, due to receive a stem cell transplant.

This clonotype was seen at least ten times. The CDR3 reads CASSFGRSGNTEAFF. The CDR3 DNA reads as TGTGCCAGCAGTTTTGGACGAAGCGGAAACACTGAAGCTTTCTTT. The chain couples TRBV12-3 or TRBV12-4 to TRBJ1-1; no firm D call. This CDR3 region has 15 residues. V was trimmed by 3 bases and J by 2 bases, leaving 13 bases between them.

This clonotype was found a few times. The chain has TRBV2 and TRBJ2-3; 7 bases fit TRBD2. Germline CDR1 and CDR2: SNHLY and FYNNEI. Unmatched junction bases numbered 9, after V lost 6 bases and J lost 3 bases. There are 15 residues in the CDR3. CDR3: CASSDPGLQTDTQYF. CDR3 nucleotide sequence: TGTGCCAGCAGCGACCCGGGACTACAAACAGATACGCAGTATTTT. The full variable domain, its missing parts supplied by reference TRBV2 and TRBJ2-3, is EPEVTQTPSHQVTQMGQEVILRCVPISNHLYFYWYRQILGQKVEFLVSFYNNEISEKSEIFDDQFSVERPDGSNFTLKIRSTKLEDSAMYFCASSDPGLQTDTQYFGPGTRLTVL.

This clonotype appeared many times. The rearrangement uses TRBV10-3 and TRBJ2-5, with 10 bases lining up with TRBD1. The junction had 6 bases not matched to a gene; V was cut back by 4 bases and J by 4 bases. In germline, CDR1 is ENHRY, CDR2 SYGVKD. The CDR3 spans 15 residues. The CDR3 sequence is CAISADRGARETQYF. Written as DNA, the CDR3 is TGTGCCATCAGTGCGGACAGGGGGGCACGAGAGACCCAGTACTTC.

This clonotype has a count of ten or more. DNA of the CDR3: TGCAGTGCTAGAGGAGCCCTGGGACATTCGAACACCGGGGAGCTGTTTTTT. This translates into CSARGALGHSNTGELFF. The J gene is TRBJ2-2, the V gene TRBV20-1, with D possibly being TRBD1 (6 bases). The CDR3 runs 17 residues. V was pared by 1 base and J by 0 bases, with 15 bases between. CDR1 and CDR2 (germline): DFQATT, SNEGSKA (reference sequence).

This clonotype was seen ten or more times. This chain links TRBV20-1 with TRBJ1-5; no clear D gene. The germline CDR1 and CDR2 sequences are DFQATT and SNEGSKA (reference sequence). V was pared by 3 bases and J by 0 bases, with 3 bases between. This CDR3 spans 12 amino acids. CDR3 bases: TGCAGTGCTAGGGCTAGCAATCAGCCCCAGCATTTT. Protein: CSARASNQPQHF.

This clonotype was seen a handful of times. The V gene is TRBV4-1, the J gene TRBJ2-1, with 9 positions matching TRBD2. After removal of 4 bases from V and 8 bases from J, the junction contained 9 bases not matched to a gene. Germline V CDR1 and CDR2: MGHRA, YSYEKL. The CDR3 has 15 residues. The CDR3 loop reads CASSRMGLAGHEQFF. CDR3 in DNA: TGCGCCAGCAGCCGTATGGGACTAGCCGGGCATGAGCAGTTCTTC.

This clonotype appeared many times. The chain joins TRBV20-1 to TRBJ2-7; 12 positions agree with TRBD2. V shed 7 bases, J shed 1 base, and the junction held 8 bases outside the gene matches. The length of the CDR3 is 15 residues. CDR1 and CDR2 from the germline V gene are DFQATT and SNEGSKA (reference sequence). The DNA for the CDR3 is TGCAGTGTTACTCCGGGGACTAGCGGGTCCTACGAGCAGTACTTC. Translation: CSVTPGTSGSYEQYF.

The chain combines TRBV7-6 with TRBJ2-4, with D perhaps matching TRBD1 (6 bases). The CDR3 spans 16 residues. V was clipped by 4 bases and J by 11 bases, with 24 bases between them. In germline, CDR1 is SGHVS, CDR2 FNYEAQ. CDR3 bases: TGTGCCAGCAGCTCCCACCGTTGGGACATCCCGTACGTTCAGTACTTC. Translation: CASSSHRWDIPYVQYF.

Of note for this clonotype: This may be a read error, as it is one base from a much larger clone. This chain links TRBV7-9 with TRBJ2-5; 7 bases are a match to TRBD2. Germline CDR1 and CDR2: SEHNR and FQNEAQ (reference sequence). V dropped 5 bases and J dropped 5; count of bases not matched to a gene: 8. The length of the CDR3 is 14 residues. In DNA form, the CDR3 reads TGTGCCAGCAGCGAAGGACTAGGGGCTGAGACCCAGTACTTC. As protein: CASSEGLGAETQYF.